This T cell receptor beta chain was captured by sequencing in a study of cytomegalovirus exposure and HLA in healthy donors. This CDR3 has 12 amino acids. PCR primers comprised 60 Vbeta and 13 Jbeta primers. Data came from immunoSEQ multiplex PCR; TCRdb stores just in-frame clones and leaves some out. Its table lists about 58,000 clones. Whole-study findings and limits: The authors reported that TCR beta sequences could predict HLA-A and HLA-B alleles. These predictions were accurate for most subjects in the first cohort. The classifier was said to identify cytomegalovirus status with high specificity and sensitivity.

Comments on this clone: Its specificity is not known.

The chain has TRBV21-1 and TRBJ1-2; no check of the table's D call, TRBD1, against the DNA was made. TRBV21-1 is tagged as a pseudogene. The receptor was isolated from a woman aged 18-30 years in good health and CMV-seronegative. Source material: PBMCs. The CDR3, as DNA: TGTGCCAGCAGCAGGACAAACTATGGCTACACCTTC. Its protein product is CASSRTNYGYTF.